These 2 T cell receptor beta chains came from one sample sequenced in a study of identical twins. TCRdb re-called the 5' RACE reads with MiXCR, one entry per CDR3 protein. The profile shows under 350,000 distinct CDR3 sequences, roughly 10% of them singletons. In addition, the sample was reused for a study of yellow fever vaccine responses in identical twins.

Input material: CD8+ T cells sorted from blood. The receptors were sampled from a woman in her late teens or twenties in good health.

There are a few counts of this clonotype. This chain links TRBV3-1 with TRBJ2-5; 12 positions match TRBD2. This CDR3 contains 18 residues. J gave up 0 bases and V 3 bases, and 8 bases lay outside the gene matches. The germline V gene encodes CDR1 LGHDT and CDR2 YNNKEL (reference sequence). The CDR3 loop reads CASSQGLAGVWYQETQYF. The CDR3 DNA reads TGTGCCAGCAGCCAGGGACTAGCGGGCGTCTGGTACCAAGAGACCCAGTACTTC.

This clonotype was detected ten times or more. The gene calls are TRBV11-2 and TRBJ2-1, with D uncertain. V was pared by 5 bases and J by 6 bases, with 17 bases between. Looked up from germline, CDR1 is SGHAT and CDR2 is FQNNGV. There are 15 residues in the CDR3. The CDR3 DNA reads TGTGCCAGCAGCGACGACGGGCCTCCCGGCAATGAGCAGTTCTTC. This codes for CASSDDGPPGNEQFF. The whole variable domain, remainder taken from reference TRBV11-2 and TRBJ2-1, is EAGVAQSPRYKIIEKRQSVAFWCNPISGHATLYWYQQILGQGPKLLIQFQNNGVVDDSQLPKDRFSAERLKGVDSTLKIQPAKLEDSAVYLCASSDDGPPGNEQFFGPGTRLTVL.